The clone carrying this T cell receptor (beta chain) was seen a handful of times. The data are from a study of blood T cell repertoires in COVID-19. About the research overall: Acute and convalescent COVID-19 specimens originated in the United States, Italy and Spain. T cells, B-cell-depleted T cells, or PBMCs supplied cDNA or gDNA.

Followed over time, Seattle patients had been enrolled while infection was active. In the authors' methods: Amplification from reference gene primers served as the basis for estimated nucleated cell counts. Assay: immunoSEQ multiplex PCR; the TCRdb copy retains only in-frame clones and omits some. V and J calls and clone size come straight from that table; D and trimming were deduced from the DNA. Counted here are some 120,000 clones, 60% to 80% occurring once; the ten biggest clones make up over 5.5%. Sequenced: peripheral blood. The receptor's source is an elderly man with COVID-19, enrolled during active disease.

The CDR3 loop reads CASRERLAGSYEQYF. The CDR3, as DNA: TGCGCCAGCAGGGAGAGACTAGCGGGCTCCTACGAGCAGTACTTC. The chain has TRBV5-1 and TRBJ2-7, with 10 bases matching TRBD2. The CDR3 runs 15 residues. Per germline, CDR1 SGHRS and CDR2 YFSETQ. V shed 5 bases and J 0 bases; nucleotides not matched to a gene: 5.